This TCR beta chain was sequenced in a study of blood T cell repertoires in COVID-19. Background on the study: The study drew acute and convalescent COVID-19 samples from the United States, Italy and Spain. In each case, the material was cDNA or gDNA derived from T cells, B-cell-depleted T cells, or PBMCs.

Original processing notes: For nucleated cells, counts were estimated from reference gene primer amplification. Profiled with immunoSEQ multiplex PCR; TCRdb holds only in-frame clones, not every one. The V and J calls and the clone size are those of that table, but D and trimming were determined from the DNA. The sample lists about 240,000 clones; 82% were seen once. This clone was recorded only once. The material sequenced was peripheral blood. This receptor was obtained from a woman in her 70s with acute or convalescent COVID-19.

In DNA, the CDR3 is TGTGCCAGTAGTCCTTACCACAGGGGTTTTGACTATGGCTACACCTTC. It encodes CASSPYHRGFDYGYTF. V and J are TRBV19 and TRBJ1-2; 7 nucleotides agree with TRBD1. The V segment lost 5 bases and the J segment 3 bases; nucleotides outside the gene matches: 12. The CDR3 length is 16 residues. The germline V gene has CDR1 LNHDA and CDR2 SQIVND (reference sequence).